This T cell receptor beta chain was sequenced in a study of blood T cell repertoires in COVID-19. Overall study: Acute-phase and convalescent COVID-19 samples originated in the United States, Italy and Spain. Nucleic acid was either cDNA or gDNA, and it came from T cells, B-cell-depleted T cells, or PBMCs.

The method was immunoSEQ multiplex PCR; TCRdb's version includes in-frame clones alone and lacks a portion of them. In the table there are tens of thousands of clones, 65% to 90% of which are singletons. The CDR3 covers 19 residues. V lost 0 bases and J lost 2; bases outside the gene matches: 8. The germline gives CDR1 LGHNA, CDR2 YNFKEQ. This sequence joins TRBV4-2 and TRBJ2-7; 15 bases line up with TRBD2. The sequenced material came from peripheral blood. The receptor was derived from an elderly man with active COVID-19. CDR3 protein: CASSQDPGTSGGPPYEQYF. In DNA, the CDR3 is TGTGCCAGCAGCCAAGATCCTGGGACTAGCGGGGGGCCACCCTACGAGCAGTACTTC.